This TCR beta chain was identified in a study of blood T cell repertoires in COVID-19. The assay was immunoSEQ multiplex PCR, and TCRdb's table has in-frame clones only and misses some. Here the sample spans 220,000 or so clones, roughly 85% being singletons. There are a few counts of this clone. Germline V CDR1 and CDR2: SGHNT, YYREEE (reference sequence). The CDR3 length is 14 residues. Trimming took off 1 base at V and 9 bases at J, with 11 bases between the two ends. The chain combines TRBV5-4 with TRBJ1-6, with a weak D call TRBD1 (6 bases). The sample comprised peripheral blood. This sequence originates from a woman of 80 years or more with acute or convalescent COVID-19. CDR3: CASSLLGAGSPLHF. The CDR3 DNA is TGTGCCAGCAGCTTGTTGGGGGCGGGTTCACCCCTCCACTTT.